The source of this T cell receptor (beta chain) is a study of a mutant IDH1 vaccine in newly diagnosed glioma. Documented time point: baseline, week 1 (first vaccination visit). Described treatment: pre-vaccination baseline after standard-of-care therapy. There were new WHO grade 3 or 4 astrocytomas in the donors, and these were IDH1-mutant and ATRX-lost. Findings of the study overall: Patients showed vaccine-induced immune responses at a rate of approximately 93%.

This table comes from immunoSEQ multiplex PCR, and its TCRdb copy is limited to in-frame clones, with some not included. The sample includes over 75,000 clones, about four fifths of them seen just once. This clone was detected once. Its antigen remains unidentified. The clonotype was recovered from a man aged 40-55 years with glioma. The material sequenced was PBMCs, taken from a glioma patient treated with radiotherapy, temozolomide or both.

The CDR3 nucleotides read TGTGCCAGCAGCGGGACTACAACCGGGGAGCTGTTTTTT. It codes for CASSGTTTGELFF. The chain is built from TRBV11-3 and TRBJ2-2, with TRBD2 matching over 7 bases. Germline V gene data show CDR1 as SGHNT and CDR2 as YENEEA. The CDR3 covers 13 residues. With 5 bases clipped from V and 5 bases from J, the junction kept 2 bases outside the gene matches. Full variable domain (missing parts from reference TRBV11-3 and TRBJ2-2): EAGVVQSPRYKIIEKKQPVAFWCNPISGHNTLYWYLQNLGQGPELLIRYENEEAVDDSQLPKDRFSAERLKGVDSTLKIQPAELGDSAVYLCASSGTTTGELFFGEGSRLTVL.